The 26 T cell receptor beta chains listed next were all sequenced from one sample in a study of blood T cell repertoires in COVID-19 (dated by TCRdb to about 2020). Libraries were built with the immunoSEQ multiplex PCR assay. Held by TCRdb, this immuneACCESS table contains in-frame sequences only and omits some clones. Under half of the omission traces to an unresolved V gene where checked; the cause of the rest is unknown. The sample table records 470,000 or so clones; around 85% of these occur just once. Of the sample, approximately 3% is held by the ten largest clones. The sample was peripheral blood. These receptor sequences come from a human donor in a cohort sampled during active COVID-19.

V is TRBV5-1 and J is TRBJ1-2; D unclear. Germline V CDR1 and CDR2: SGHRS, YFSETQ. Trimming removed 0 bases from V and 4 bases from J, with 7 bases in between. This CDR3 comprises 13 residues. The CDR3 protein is CASSLDGSYGYTF. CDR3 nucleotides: TGCGCCAGCAGCTTGGACGGTTCCTATGGCTACACCTTC.

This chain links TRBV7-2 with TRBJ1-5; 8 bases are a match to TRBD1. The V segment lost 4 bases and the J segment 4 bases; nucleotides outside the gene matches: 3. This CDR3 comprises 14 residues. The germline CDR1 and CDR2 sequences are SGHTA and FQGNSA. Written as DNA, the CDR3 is TGTGCCAGCAGCTCACGGACAGGGAATCAGCCCCAGCATTTT. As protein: CASSSRTGNQPQHF. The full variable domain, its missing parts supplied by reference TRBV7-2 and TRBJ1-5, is GAGVSQSPSNKVTEKGKDVELRCDPISGHTALYWYRQSLGQGLEFLIYFQGNSAPDKSGLPSDRFSAERTGGSVSTLTIQRTQQEDSAVYLCASSSRTGNQPQHFGDGTRLSIL.

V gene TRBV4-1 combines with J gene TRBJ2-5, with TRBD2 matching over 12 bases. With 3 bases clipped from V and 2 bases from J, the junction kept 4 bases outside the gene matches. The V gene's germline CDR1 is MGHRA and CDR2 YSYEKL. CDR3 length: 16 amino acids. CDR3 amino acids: CASSHGLAGTQETQYF. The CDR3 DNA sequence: TGCGCCAGCAGCCACGGACTAGCGGGGACTCAAGAGACCCAGTACTTC.

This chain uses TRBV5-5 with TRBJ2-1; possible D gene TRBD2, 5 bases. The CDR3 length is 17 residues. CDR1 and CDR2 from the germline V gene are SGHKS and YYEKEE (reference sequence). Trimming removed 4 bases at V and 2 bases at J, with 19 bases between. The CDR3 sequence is CASSLEEVIAPYNEQFF. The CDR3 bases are TGTGCCAGCAGCCTGGAGGAAGTAATAGCCCCCTACAATGAGCAGTTCTTC.

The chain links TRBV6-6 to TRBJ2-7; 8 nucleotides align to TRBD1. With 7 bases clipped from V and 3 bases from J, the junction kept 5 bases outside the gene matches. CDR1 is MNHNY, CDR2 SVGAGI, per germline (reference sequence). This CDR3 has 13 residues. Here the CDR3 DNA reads TGTGCCAGCATGGGGGGACAGGACTACGAGCAGTACTTC. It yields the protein CASMGGQDYEQYF.

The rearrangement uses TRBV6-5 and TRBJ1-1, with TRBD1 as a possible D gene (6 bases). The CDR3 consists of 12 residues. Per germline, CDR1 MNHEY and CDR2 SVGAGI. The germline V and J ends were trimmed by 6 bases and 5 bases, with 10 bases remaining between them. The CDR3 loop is CASRQGRTEAFF. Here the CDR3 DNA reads TGTGCCAGCAGACAGGGTAGGACTGAAGCTTTCTTT.

In DNA form, the CDR3 reads TGTGCCAGCGTACAAGAGAGACAGGGTTTTTATGGCTACACCTTC. Translated: CASVQERQGFYGYTF. The rearrangement joins TRBV6-5 to TRBJ1-2, with 7 bases fitting TRBD1. Trimming at V came to 8 bases and at J to 5 bases, leaving 14 bases not matched to a gene. This CDR3 spans 15 amino acids. Germline loops: CDR1 MNHEY, CDR2 SVGAGI.

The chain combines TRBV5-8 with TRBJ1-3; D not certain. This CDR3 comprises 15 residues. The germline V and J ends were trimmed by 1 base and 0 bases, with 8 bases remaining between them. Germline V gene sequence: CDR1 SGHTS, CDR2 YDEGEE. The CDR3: CASSLTAISGNTIYF. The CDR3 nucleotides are TGTGCCAGCAGCTTGACAGCCATCTCTGGAAACACCATATATTTT.

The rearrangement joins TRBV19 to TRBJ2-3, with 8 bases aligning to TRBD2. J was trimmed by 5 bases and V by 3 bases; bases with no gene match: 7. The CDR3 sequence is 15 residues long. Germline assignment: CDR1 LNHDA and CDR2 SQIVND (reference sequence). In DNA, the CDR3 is TGTGCCAGTAGTATTGAGCGGGAGAAGATAGATACGCAGTATTTT. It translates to CASSIEREKIDTQYF.

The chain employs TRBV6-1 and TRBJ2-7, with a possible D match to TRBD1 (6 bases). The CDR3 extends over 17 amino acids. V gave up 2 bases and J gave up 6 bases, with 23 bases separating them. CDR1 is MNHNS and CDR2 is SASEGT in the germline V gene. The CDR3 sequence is CASSETRQGYTRGEQYF. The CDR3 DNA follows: TGTGCCAGCAGTGAAACCCGGCAGGGGTACACCCGGGGCGAGCAGTACTTC.

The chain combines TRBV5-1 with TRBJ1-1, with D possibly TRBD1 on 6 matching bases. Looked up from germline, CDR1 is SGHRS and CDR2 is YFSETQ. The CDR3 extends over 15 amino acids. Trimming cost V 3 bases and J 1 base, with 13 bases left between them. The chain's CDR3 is CASSWAGDSNTEAFF. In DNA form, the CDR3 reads TGCGCCAGCAGCTGGGCAGGGGATTCGAACACTGAAGCTTTCTTT. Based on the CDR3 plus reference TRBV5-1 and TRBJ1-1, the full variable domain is KAGVTQTPRYLIKTRGQQVTLSCSPISGHRSVSWYQQTPGQGLQFLFEYFSETQRNKGNFPGRFSGRQFSNSRSEMNVSTLELGDSALYLCASSWAGDSNTEAFFGQGTRLTVV.

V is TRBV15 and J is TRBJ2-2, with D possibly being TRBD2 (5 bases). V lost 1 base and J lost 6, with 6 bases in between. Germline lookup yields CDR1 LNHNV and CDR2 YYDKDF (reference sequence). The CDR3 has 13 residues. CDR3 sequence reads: CATSRAGSGELFF. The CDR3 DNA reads TGTGCCACCAGCAGAGCGGGGTCCGGGGAGCTGTTTTTT.

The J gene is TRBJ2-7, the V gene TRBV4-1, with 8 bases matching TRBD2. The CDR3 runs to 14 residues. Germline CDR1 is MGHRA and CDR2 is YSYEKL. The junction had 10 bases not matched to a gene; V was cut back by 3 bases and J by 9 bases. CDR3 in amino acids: CASSHPGLGNWQYF. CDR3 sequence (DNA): TGCGCCAGCAGCCATCCGGGACTAGGTAATTGGCAGTACTTC.

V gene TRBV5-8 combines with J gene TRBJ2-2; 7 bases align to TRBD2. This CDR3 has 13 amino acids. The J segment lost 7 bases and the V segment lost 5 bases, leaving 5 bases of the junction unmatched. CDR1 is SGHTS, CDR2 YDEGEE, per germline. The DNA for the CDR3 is TGTGCCAGCAGGAGGAGCGGGATCGGGGAGCTGTTTTTT. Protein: CASRRSGIGELFF.

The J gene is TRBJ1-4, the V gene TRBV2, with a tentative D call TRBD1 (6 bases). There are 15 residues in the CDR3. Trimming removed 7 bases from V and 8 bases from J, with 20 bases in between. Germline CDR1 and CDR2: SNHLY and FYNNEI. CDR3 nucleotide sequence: TGTGCCAGCACCGAGGGGGATGGCTACCCGGAAAAACTGTTTTTT. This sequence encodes CASTEGDGYPEKLFF.

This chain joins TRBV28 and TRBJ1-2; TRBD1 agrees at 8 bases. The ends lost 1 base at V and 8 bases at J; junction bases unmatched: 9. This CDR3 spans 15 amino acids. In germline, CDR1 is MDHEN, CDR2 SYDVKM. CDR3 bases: TGTGCCAGCAGTTTATTGGACAGGGAGTCTGGGGGCTACACCTTC. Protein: CASSLLDRESGGYTF.

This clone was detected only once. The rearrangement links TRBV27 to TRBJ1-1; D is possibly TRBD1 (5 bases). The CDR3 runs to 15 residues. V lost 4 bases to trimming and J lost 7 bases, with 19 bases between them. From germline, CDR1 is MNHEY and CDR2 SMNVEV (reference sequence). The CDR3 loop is CASSSRPQGPFEAFF. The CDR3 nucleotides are TGTGCCAGCAGTTCCCGACCGCAGGGCCCCTTTGAAGCTTTCTTT.

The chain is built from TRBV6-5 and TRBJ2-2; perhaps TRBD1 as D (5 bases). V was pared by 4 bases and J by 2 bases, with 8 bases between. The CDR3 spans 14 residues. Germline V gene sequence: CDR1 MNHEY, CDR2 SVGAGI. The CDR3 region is CASSLRGNTGELFF. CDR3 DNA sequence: TGTGCCAGCAGTTTAAGGGGAAACACCGGGGAGCTGTTTTTT.

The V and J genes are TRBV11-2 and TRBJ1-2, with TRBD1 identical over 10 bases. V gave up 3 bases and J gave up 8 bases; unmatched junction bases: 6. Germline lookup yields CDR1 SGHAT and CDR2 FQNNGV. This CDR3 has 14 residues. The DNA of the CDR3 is TGTGCCAGCAGCTTGACAGGGGGCTCGGACGGCTACACCTTC. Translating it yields CASSLTGGSDGYTF.

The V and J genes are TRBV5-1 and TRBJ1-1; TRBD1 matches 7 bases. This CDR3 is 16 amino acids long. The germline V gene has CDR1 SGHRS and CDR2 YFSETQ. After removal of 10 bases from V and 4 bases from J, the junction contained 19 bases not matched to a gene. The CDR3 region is CASSTNRGALGTEAFF. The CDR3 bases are TGCGCCTCAAGCACCAACAGGGGAGCCTTGGGCACTGAAGCTTTCTTT. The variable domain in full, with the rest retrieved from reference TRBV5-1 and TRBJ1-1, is KAGVTQTPRYLIKTRGQQVTLSCSPISGHRSVSWYQQTPGQGLQFLFEYFSETQRNKGNFPGRFSGRQFSNSRSEMNVSTLELGDSALYLCASSTNRGALGTEAFFGQGTRLTVV.

The CDR3 DNA follows: TGCGCCAGCAGCCGTTCCGGGACTAGCGGGACATTCAAGGCCAAAAACATTCAGTACTTC. Its protein product is CASSRSGTSGTFKAKNIQYF. This sequence joins TRBV5-1 and TRBJ2-4, with 13 bases identical to TRBD2. The V segment lost 4 bases and the J segment 1 base; nucleotides outside the gene matches: 14. The CDR3 length is 20 residues. Germline CDR1 and CDR2: SGHRS and YFSETQ.

CDR3 bases: TGTGCCAGCAGCCTAGGGGCCCCAAACACCGGGGAGCTGTTTTTT. Its translation is CASSLGAPNTGELFF. The genes are TRBV7-3 and TRBJ2-2; weak D call: TRBD1 (5 bases). Germline CDR1 SGHTA, CDR2 FQGTGA. Between the trimmed V and J ends, which lost 5 bases and 2 bases, there was a span of 12 bases. This CDR3 comprises 15 residues.

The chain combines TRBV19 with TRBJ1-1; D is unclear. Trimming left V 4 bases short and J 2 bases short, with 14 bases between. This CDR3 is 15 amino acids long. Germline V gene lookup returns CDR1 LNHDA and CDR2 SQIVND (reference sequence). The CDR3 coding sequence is TGTGCCAGTAGTAGTCCGGGATTAACCAACACTGAAGCTTTCTTT. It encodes CASSSPGLTNTEAFF. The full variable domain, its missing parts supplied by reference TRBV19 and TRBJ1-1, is DGGITQSPKYLFRKEGQNVTLSCEQNLNHDAMYWYRQDPGQGLRLIYYSQIVNDFQKGDIAEGYSVSREKKESFPLTVTSAQKNPTAFYLCASSSPGLTNTEAFFGQGTRLTVV.

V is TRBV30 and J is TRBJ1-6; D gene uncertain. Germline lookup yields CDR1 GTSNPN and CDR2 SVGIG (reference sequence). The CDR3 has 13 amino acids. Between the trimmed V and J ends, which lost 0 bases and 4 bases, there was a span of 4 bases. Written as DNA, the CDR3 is TGTGCCTGGAGTGTACAGTATAATTCACCCCTCCACTTT. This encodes CAWSVQYNSPLHF.

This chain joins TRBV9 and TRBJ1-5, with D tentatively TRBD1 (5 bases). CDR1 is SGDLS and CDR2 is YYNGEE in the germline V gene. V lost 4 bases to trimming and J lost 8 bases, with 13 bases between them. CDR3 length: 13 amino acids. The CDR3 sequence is CASSKRGSEPQHF. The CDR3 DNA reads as TGTGCCAGCAGCAAAAGGGGTTCGGAGCCCCAGCATTTT.

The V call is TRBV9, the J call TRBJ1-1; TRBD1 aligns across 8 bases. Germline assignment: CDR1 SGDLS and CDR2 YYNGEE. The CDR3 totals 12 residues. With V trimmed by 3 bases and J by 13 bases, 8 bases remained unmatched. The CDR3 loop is CASSARDRTGFF. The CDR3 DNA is TGTGCCAGCAGCGCCCGGGACAGGACTGGTTTCTTT.